Listed here are 21 T cell receptor beta chains from one sample, sequenced in a study of blood T cell repertoires in COVID-19. Assay used: immunoSEQ multiplex PCR; TCRdb lists only in-frame clones, some missing. The sample lists roughly 40,000 clones, about 85% occurring once. The sequenced sample was peripheral blood. Receptors were obtained from a woman in her sixties or seventies in a cohort sampled during active COVID-19.

The chain has TRBV7-9 and TRBJ2-1; D might be TRBD2 (6 bases). The CDR3 sequence is 15 residues long. With 6 bases removed from V and 8 bases from J, the gap between germline ends came to 20 bases. CDR1 SEHNR and CDR2 FQNEAQ come from the germline V gene (reference sequence). The DNA of the CDR3 is TGTGCCAGCAGTCTCTCATCGATTCCGGGAGATGAGCAGTTCTTC. It encodes CASSLSSIPGDEQFF.

V gene TRBV19 combines with J gene TRBJ2-1; 8 bases are a match to TRBD2. The CDR3 covers 18 residues. With 6 bases clipped from V and 0 bases from J, the junction kept 13 bases outside the gene matches. The V gene's germline CDR1 is LNHDA and CDR2 SQIVND (reference sequence). The CDR3 loop reads CASRGGGGSQSSYNEQFF. The CDR3 region has the DNA TGTGCCAGTAGGGGAGGCGGGGGGTCACAAAGCTCCTACAATGAGCAGTTCTTC.

The chain links TRBV27 to TRBJ2-7; TRBD1 agrees at 7 bases. The ends lost 5 bases at V and 0 bases at J; junction bases unmatched: 4. The CDR3 runs to 14 residues. The germline V gene has CDR1 MNHEY and CDR2 SMNVEV (reference sequence). DNA of the CDR3: TGTGCCAGCAGTCCCGGGACAGTCTCCTACGAGCAGTACTTC. Encoded protein: CASSPGTVSYEQYF.

CDR3 sequence (DNA): TGTGCCAGCAGTAGGGGTACAAACGCGAGGGAGCAGTACTTC. Translating it yields CASSRGTNAREQYF. The rearrangement uses TRBV6-6 and TRBJ2-7, with a weak D call TRBD1 (5 bases). There are 14 residues in the CDR3. Germline CDR1 MNHNY, CDR2 SVGAGI (reference sequence). Trimming removed 5 bases at V and 7 bases at J, with 18 bases between.

This chain connects TRBV6-5 to TRBJ1-2; 7 nucleotides line up with TRBD1. CDR3 length equals 14 residues. The ends lost 4 bases at V and 5 bases at J; junction bases unmatched: 7. Germline V gene lookup returns CDR1 MNHEY and CDR2 SVGAGI. The CDR3 here is CASSSHLRGYGYTF. CDR3 DNA: TGTGCCAGCAGTTCCCATCTCAGGGGGTATGGCTACACCTTC.

V and J are TRBV28 and TRBJ2-1; D ambiguous. Trimming pared 4 bases from V and 0 bases from J, leaving 16 bases between. The germline gives CDR1 MDHEN, CDR2 SYDVKM. There are 17 residues in the CDR3. The CDR3 spells CASSSSPPSSSYNEQFF. For the CDR3, the DNA is TGTGCCAGCAGTTCTTCCCCCCCCTCGAGCTCCTACAATGAGCAGTTCTTC.

As to this clone: The junction does not match germline at one end; this may be a read error. The chain uses TRBV6-5 and TRBJ2-7; D not resolved. Germline lookup yields CDR1 MNHEY and CDR2 SVGAGI. This CDR3 region has 14 residues. The CDR3 region has the DNA TGTGCCAGCAGGGTAACTGACACCTCCCACGAGCAGTACTTC. The encoded protein is CASRVTDTSHEQYF.

V gene TRBV3-1 (or the pseudogene TRBV3-2) combines with J gene TRBJ1-2, with D possibly matching TRBD1 (6 bases). Looked up from germline, CDR1 is LGHDT and CDR2 is YNNKEL (reference sequence). The germline V and J ends were trimmed by 3 bases and 8 bases, with 22 bases remaining between them. The CDR3 has 16 amino acids. CDR3 nucleotide sequence: TGTGCCAGCAGCCAGGGTCCGGCCAGCGCGGGGGGCGGCTACACCTTC. Its translation is CASSQGPASAGGGYTF.

The chain is built from TRBV28 and TRBJ1-1, with D uncertain. Germline V gives CDR1 MDHEN, CDR2 SYDVKM. Trimming pared 3 bases from V and 6 bases from J, leaving 11 bases between. CDR3 length equals 13 residues. The CDR3 sequence: CASSFRVRAEAFF. CDR3 DNA: TGTGCCAGCAGTTTCCGGGTACGTGCTGAAGCTTTCTTT.

The chain recombines TRBV5-4 with TRBJ1-2; D perhaps matches TRBD1 (6 bases). Trimming stripped 4 bases from V and 4 bases from J, with 17 bases between. Germline V gene data show CDR1 as SGHNT and CDR2 as YYREEE (reference sequence). The CDR3 loop spans 15 amino acids. The CDR3 coding sequence is TGTGCCAGCAGCCAAGGGGGGGGTCCGGTCTATGGCTACACCTTC. It yields the protein CASSQGGGPVYGYTF.

The gene calls are TRBV4-3 and TRBJ2-7; TRBD2 might be the D (7 bases). Trimming removed 0 bases at V and 2 bases at J, with 11 bases between. This CDR3 comprises 15 residues. Germline V gene sequence: CDR1 LGHNA, CDR2 YSLEER. The CDR3: CASSQDEGGAYEQYF. The CDR3 coding sequence is TGCGCCAGCAGCCAAGACGAAGGGGGGGCCTACGAGCAGTACTTC.

This clone showed up just a few times. The V call is TRBV19, the J call TRBJ1-1; D is undetermined. Germline loops: CDR1 LNHDA, CDR2 SQIVND (reference sequence). This CDR3 has 17 residues. V lost 2 bases and J 2 bases, leaving 18 bases between the germline ends. CDR3 nucleotides: TGTGCCAGTAGTATAATGGTTTCCGAGGTTTACAACACTGAAGCTTTCTTT. It specifies CASSIMVSEVYNTEAFF.

The genes are TRBV27 and TRBJ1-5; D might be TRBD1 (6 bases). Germline-derived CDR1 and CDR2 are MNHEY and SMNVEV (reference sequence). The germline V and J ends were trimmed by 6 bases and 4 bases, with 19 bases remaining between them. The CDR3 covers 16 residues. The CDR3: CASRLGGGVGNQPQHF. Written as DNA, the CDR3 is TGTGCCAGCAGATTAGGAGGGGGGGTAGGAAATCAGCCCCAGCATTTT.

This clone is classed as medium-sized (0.01 to 0.1%). The chain carries TRBV7-8 and TRBJ2-3; 8 bases are shared with TRBD2. Looked up from germline, CDR1 is SGHVS and CDR2 is FQNEAQ. With 5 bases clipped from V and 2 bases from J, the junction kept 12 bases outside the gene matches. The CDR3 length is 17 residues. CDR3: CASSRESLAGFTDTQYF. In DNA, the CDR3 is TGTGCCAGCAGCCGAGAGAGTTTAGCGGGATTCACAGATACGCAGTATTTT.

This clone was counted at least ten times. This chain connects TRBV19 to TRBJ1-2; 8 nucleotides align to TRBD1. Germline CDR1 is LNHDA and CDR2 is SQIVND (reference sequence). Trimming removed 5 bases from V and 3 bases from J; junction bases left unmatched: 2. The CDR3 totals 13 residues. The CDR3 here is CASSLQGDYGYTF. The CDR3 DNA sequence: TGTGCCAGTAGTCTACAGGGGGACTATGGCTACACCTTC.

The CDR3 region is CASSELGQAQYF. Written as DNA, the CDR3 is TGCGCCAGCAGTGAGTTAGGACAGGCTCAGTACTTC. The V and J genes are TRBV10-2 and TRBJ2-7, with TRBD1 matching over 7 bases. V trimming: 1 base; J trimming: 10 bases; junction bases outside the gene matches: 4. This CDR3 has 12 residues. CDR1 is WSHSY, CDR2 SAAADI, per germline.

In its sample, this clone was seen a few times. The chain has TRBV6-6 and TRBJ1-1; no definite D call. CDR1 and CDR2 (germline): MNHNY, SVGAGI (reference sequence). V lost 6 bases and J lost 11, with 16 bases in between. The length of the CDR3 is 12 residues. DNA of the CDR3: TGTGCCAGCAGGGCCGGGGATGGAGGCGCTTTCTTT. Protein product: CASRAGDGGAFF.

The gene calls are TRBV7-9 and TRBJ2-7; D might be TRBD1 (7 bases). Per the germline V gene, CDR1 is SEHNR and CDR2 is FQNEAQ (reference sequence). The CDR3 sequence is 14 residues long. V lost 8 bases and J 1 base, leaving 15 bases between the germline ends. The DNA for the CDR3 is TGTGCCAGCCGTGAAGCAGGGGGGTCCTACGAGCAGTACTTC. This sequence encodes CASREAGGSYEQYF.

The chain joins TRBV2 to TRBJ2-1; 8 positions agree with TRBD1. Germline CDR1 is SNHLY and CDR2 is FYNNEI. Trimming took 11 bases from V and 2 from J; bases not matched to a gene: 11. This CDR3 contains 15 residues. The CDR3 reads CAGKIDRGTYNEQFF. In DNA, the CDR3 is TGTGCCGGCAAGATAGACAGGGGAACCTACAATGAGCAGTTCTTC.

This rearrangement joins TRBV29-1 to TRBJ2-2; D remains unclear. The germline gives CDR1 SQVTM, CDR2 ANQGSEA. The CDR3 runs to 15 residues. V was shortened by 2 bases and J by 0 bases, with 10 bases between the two germline ends. The DNA of the CDR3 is TGCAGCGTTGAAATGGGTACAGCGAACACCGGGGAGCTGTTTTTT. Translation gives CSVEMGTANTGELFF.

The chain recombines TRBV7-8 with TRBJ2-1; TRBD2 is a possible D gene (6 bases). CDR3 size: 15 residues. Trimming removed 4 bases at V and 5 bases at J, with 15 bases between. Germline V CDR1 and CDR2: SGHVS, FQNEAQ. The CDR3, as DNA: TGTGCCAGCAGCTACCTTTCGGGGGTGGACAATGAGCAGTTCTTC. Its protein is CASSYLSGVDNEQFF.